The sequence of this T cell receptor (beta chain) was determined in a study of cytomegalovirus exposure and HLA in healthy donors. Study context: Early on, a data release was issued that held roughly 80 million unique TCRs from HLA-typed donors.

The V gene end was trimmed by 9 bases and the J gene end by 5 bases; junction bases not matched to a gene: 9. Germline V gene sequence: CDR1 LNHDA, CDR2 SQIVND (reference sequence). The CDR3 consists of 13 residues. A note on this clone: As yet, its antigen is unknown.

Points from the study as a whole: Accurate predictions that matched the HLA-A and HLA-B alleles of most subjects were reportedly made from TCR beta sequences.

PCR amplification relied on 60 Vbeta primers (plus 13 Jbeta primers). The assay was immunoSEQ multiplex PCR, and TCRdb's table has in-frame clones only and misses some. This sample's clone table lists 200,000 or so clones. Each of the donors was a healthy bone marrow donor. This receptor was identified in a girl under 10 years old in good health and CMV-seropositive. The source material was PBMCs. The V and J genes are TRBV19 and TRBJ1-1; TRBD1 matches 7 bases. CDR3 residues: CASRRQGETEAFF. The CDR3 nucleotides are TGTGCCAGCCGGCGACAGGGAGAGACTGAAGCTTTCTTT.